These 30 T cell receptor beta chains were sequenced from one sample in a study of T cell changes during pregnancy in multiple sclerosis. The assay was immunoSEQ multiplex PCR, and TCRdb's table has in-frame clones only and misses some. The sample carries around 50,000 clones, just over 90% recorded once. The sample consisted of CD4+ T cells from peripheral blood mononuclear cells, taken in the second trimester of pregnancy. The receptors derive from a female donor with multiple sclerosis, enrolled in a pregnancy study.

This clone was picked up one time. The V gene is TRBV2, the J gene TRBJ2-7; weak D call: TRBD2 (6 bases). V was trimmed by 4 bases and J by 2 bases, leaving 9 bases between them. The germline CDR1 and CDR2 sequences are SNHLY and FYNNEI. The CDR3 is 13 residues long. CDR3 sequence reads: CASSAGEPYEQYF. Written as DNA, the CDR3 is TGTGCCAGCAGTGCGGGGGAACCCTACGAGCAGTACTTC.

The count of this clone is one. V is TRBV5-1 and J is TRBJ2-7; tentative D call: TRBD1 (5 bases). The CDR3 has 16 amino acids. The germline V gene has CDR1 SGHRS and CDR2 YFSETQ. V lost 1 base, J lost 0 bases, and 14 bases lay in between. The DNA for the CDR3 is TGCGCCAGCAGCTTGAGGGGTCTGCTAAGCTCCTACGAGCAGTACTTC. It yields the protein CASSLRGLLSSYEQYF.

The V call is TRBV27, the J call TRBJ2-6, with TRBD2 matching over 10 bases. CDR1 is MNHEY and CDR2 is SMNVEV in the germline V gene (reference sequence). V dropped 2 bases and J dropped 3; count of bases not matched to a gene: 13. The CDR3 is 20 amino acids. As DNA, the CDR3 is TGTGCCAGCAGTTTACGCGGACTAGCGGCGGAAAAGGGTGGGGCCAACGTCCTGACTTTC. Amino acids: CASSLRGLAAEKGGANVLTF. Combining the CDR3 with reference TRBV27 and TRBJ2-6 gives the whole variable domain EAQVTQNPRYLITVTGKKLTVTCSQNMNHEYMSWYRQDPGLGLRQIYYSMNVEVTDKGDVPEGYKVSRKEKRNFPLILESPSPNQTSLYFCASSLRGLAAEKGGANVLTFGAGSRLTVL.

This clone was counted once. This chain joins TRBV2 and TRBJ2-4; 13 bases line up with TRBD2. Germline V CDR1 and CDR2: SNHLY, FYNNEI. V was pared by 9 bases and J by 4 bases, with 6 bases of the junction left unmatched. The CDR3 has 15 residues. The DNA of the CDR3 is TGTGCCAGTGAGAAGACTAGCGGGAGGAAAAACATTCAGTACTTC. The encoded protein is CASEKTSGRKNIQYF.

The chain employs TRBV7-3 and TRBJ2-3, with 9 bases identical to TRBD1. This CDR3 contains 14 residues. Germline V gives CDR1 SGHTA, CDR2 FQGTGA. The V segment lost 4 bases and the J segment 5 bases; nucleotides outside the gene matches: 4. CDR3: CASSSTGGGDTQYF. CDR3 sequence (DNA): TGTGCCAGCAGCTCTACAGGGGGCGGAGATACGCAGTATTTT.

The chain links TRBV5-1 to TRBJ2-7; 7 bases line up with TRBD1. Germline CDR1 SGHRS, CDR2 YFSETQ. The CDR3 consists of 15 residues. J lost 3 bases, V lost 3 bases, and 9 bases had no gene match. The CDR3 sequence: CASSSQLTGNYEQYF. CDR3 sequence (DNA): TGCGCCAGCAGCTCCCAATTGACAGGGAACTACGAGCAGTACTTC.

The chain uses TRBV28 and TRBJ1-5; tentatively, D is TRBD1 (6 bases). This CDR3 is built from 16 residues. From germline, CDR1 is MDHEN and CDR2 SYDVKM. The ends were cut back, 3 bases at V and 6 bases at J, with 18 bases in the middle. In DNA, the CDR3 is TGTGCCAGCAGTTTCTTACAACAGGGACCGGGTCAGCCCCAGCATTTT. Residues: CASSFLQQGPGQPQHF. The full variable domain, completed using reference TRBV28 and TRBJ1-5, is DVKVTQSSRYLVKRTGEKVFLECVQDMDHENMFWYRQDPGLGLRLIYFSYDVKMKEKGDIPEGYSVSREKKERFSLILESASTNQTSMYLCASSFLQQGPGQPQHFGDGTRLSIL.

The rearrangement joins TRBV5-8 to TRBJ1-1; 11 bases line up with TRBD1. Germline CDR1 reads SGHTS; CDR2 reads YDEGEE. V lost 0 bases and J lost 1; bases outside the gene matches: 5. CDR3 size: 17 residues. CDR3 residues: CASSLVDRGRPNTEAFF. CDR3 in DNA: TGTGCCAGCAGCTTGGTGGACAGGGGGCGTCCGAACACTGAAGCTTTCTTT.

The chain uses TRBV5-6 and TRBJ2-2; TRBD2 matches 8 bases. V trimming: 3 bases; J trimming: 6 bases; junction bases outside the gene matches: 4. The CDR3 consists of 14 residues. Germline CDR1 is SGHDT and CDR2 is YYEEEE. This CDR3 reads CASSYPSGSGELFF. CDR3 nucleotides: TGTGCCAGCAGCTACCCTAGCGGGTCCGGGGAGCTGTTTTTT.

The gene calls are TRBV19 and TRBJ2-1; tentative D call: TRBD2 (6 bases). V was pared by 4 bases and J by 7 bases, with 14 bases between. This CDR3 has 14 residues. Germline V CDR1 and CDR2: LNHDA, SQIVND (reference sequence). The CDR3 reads CASSNLAAGNEQFF. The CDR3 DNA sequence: TGTGCCAGTAGTAACTTAGCGGCCGGGAATGAGCAGTTCTTC.

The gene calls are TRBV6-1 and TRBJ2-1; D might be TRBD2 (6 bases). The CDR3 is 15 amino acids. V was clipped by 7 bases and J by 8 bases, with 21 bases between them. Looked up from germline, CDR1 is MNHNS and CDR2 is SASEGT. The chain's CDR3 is CASKEEGRVADEQFF. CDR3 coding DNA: TGTGCCAGCAAGGAGGAGGGGAGAGTGGCTGATGAGCAGTTCTTC.

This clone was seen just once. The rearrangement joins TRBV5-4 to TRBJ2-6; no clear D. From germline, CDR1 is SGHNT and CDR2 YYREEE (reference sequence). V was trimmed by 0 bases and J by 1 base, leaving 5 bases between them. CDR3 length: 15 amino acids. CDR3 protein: CASSLVGSGANVLTF. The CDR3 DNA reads TGTGCCAGCAGCTTGGTCGGGTCTGGGGCCAACGTCCTGACTTTC.

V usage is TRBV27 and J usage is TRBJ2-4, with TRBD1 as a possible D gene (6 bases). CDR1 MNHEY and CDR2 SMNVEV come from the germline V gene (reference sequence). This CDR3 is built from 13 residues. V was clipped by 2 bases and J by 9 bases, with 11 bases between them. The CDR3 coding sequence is TGTGCCAGCAGTTTAAACAGGGTGGCCATTCAGTACTTC. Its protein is CASSLNRVAIQYF.

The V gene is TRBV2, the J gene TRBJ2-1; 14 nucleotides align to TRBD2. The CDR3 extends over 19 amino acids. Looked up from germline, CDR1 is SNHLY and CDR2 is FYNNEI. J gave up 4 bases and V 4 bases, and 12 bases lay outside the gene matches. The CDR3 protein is CASSVRSRTSGGTYNEQFF. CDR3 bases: TGTGCCAGCAGTGTTCGAAGCCGGACTAGCGGGGGGACTTACAATGAGCAGTTCTTC.

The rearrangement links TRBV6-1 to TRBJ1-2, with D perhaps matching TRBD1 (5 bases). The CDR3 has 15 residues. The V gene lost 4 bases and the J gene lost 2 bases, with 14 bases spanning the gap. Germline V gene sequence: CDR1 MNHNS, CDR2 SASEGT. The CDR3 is CASSGPGLQNYGYTF. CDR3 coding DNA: TGTGCCAGCAGTGGACCGGGACTGCAAAACTATGGCTACACCTTC.

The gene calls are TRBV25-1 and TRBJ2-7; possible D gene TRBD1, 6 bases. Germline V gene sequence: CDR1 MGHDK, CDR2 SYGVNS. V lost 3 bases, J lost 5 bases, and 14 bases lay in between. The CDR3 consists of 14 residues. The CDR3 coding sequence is TGTGCCAGCAGTGACTTCGGACAGCTAAACGAGCAGTACTTC. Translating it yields CASSDFGQLNEQYF.

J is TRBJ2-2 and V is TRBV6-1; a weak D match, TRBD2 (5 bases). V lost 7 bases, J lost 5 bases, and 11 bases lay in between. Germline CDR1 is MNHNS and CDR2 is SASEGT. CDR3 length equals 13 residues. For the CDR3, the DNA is TGTGCCAGCATACCCCGAGGGACCGGGGAGCTGTTTTTT. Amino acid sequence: CASIPRGTGELFF.

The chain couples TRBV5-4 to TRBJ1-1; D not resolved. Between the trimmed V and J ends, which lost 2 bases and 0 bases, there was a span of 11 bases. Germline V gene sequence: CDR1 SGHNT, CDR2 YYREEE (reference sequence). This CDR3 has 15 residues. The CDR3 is CASSFRQVMNTEAFF. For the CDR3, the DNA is TGTGCCAGCAGCTTCCGGCAGGTGATGAACACTGAAGCTTTCTTT.

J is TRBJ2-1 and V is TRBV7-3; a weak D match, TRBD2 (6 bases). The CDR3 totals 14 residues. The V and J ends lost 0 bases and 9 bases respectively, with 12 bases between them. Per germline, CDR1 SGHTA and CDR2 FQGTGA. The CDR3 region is CASSLTGRGTEQFF. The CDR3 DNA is TGTGCCAGCAGCTTAACCGGGCGGGGAACTGAGCAGTTCTTC. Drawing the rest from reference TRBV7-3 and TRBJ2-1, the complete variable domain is GAGVSQTPSNKVTEKGKYVELRCDPISGHTALYWYRQSLGQGPEFLIYFQGTGAADDSGLPNDRFFAVRPEGSVSTLKIQRTERGDSAVYLCASSLTGRGTEQFFGPGTRLTVL.

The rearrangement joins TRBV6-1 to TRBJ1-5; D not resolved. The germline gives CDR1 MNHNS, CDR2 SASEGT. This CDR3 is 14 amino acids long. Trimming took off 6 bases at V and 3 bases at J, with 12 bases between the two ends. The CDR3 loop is CASSQALNNQPQHF. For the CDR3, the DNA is TGTGCCAGCAGCCAGGCTTTAAACAATCAGCCCCAGCATTTT.

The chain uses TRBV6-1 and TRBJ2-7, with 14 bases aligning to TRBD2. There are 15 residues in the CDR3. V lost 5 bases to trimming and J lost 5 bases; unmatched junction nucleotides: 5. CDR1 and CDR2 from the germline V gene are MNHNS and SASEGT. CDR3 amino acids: CASSRLAGGPDEQYF. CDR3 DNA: TGTGCCAGCAGTCGACTAGCGGGAGGGCCGGACGAGCAGTACTTC.

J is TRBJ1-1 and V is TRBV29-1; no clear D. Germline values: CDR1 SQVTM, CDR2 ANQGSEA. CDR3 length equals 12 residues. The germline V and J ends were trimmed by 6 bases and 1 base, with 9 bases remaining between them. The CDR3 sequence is CSVPPGNTEAFF. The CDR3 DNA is TGCAGCGTACCCCCAGGGAACACTGAAGCTTTCTTT.

CDR3 sequence reads: CASSSRDRDTDTQYF. CDR3 nucleotide sequence: TGCGCCAGCAGCTCCAGGGACAGGGACACAGATACGCAGTATTTT. The chain carries TRBV5-1 and TRBJ2-3, with 9 positions matching TRBD1. CDR1 and CDR2 (germline): SGHRS, YFSETQ. The CDR3 has 15 amino acids. V shed 3 bases, J shed 2 bases, and the junction held 4 bases outside the gene matches.

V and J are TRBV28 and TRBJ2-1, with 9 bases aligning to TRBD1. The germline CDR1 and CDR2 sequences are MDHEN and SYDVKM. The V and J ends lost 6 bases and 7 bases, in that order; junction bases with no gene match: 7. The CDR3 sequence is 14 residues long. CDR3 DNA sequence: TGTGCCAGCAGAACCGGGACAGGGTCGAATGAGCAGTTCTTC. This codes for CASRTGTGSNEQFF.

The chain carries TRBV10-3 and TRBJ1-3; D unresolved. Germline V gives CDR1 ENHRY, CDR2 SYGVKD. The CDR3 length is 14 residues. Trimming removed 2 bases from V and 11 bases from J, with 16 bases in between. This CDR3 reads CAISELAGERAIYF. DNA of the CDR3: TGTGCCATCAGTGAGCTCGCTGGCGAGAGGGCCATATATTTT.

DNA for the CDR3: TGTGCCAGCAGCCCGACAACAGGGGGAAACATTCAGTACTTC. This encodes CASSPTTGGNIQYF. This sequence joins TRBV7-6 and TRBJ2-4; 8 bases agree with TRBD1. The CDR3 sequence is 14 residues long. V was pared by 5 bases and J by 6 bases, with 6 bases of the junction left unmatched. CDR1 SGHVS and CDR2 FNYEAQ come from the germline V gene.

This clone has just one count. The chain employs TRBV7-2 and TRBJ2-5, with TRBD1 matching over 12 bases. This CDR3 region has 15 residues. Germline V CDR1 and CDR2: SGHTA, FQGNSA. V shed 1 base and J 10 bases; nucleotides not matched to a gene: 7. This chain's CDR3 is CASSLVGTGGEGQYF. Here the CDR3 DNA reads TGTGCCAGCAGCTTAGTAGGGACAGGGGGCGAGGGCCAGTACTTC.

The CDR3 region has the DNA TGTGCCAGCAGCTTGATCGGGGGGAGGAATGAGCAGTTCTTC. As protein: CASSLIGGRNEQFF. The V gene is TRBV5-5, the J gene TRBJ2-1; 7 nucleotides line up with TRBD2. The length of the CDR3 is 14 residues. Losses at the gene ends were 1 base for V and 7 bases for J; bases not matched to a gene: 5. Germline V lookup: CDR1 SGHKS, CDR2 YYEKEE (reference sequence).

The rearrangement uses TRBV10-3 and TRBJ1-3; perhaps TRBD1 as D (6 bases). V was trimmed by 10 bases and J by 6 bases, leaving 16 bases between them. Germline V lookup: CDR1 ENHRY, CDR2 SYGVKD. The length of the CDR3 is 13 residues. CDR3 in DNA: TGTGCCAGCCTACAGTCAGGGGAAAACACCATATATTTT. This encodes CASLQSGENTIYF.

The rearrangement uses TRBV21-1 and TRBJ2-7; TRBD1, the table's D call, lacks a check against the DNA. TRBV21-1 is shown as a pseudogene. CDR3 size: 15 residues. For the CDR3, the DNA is TGTGCCAGCAGCAAAGGCTGTGGGGACAGCCACGAGCAGTACTTC. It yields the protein CASSKGCGDSHEQYF.